The sequence of this T cell receptor beta chain was determined in a study of cytotoxic CD8 clonotypes in ibrutinib-treated CLL. Study details: Each sample contained, on average, just over 250,000 productive templates and 94,082 productive rearrangements.

The method was immunoSEQ multiplex PCR; TCRdb's version includes in-frame clones alone and lacks a portion of them. Of approximately 100,000 clones listed, approximately 58% are singletons. CDR1 and CDR2 (germline): SGHTA, FQGTGA. CDR3 length equals 14 residues. J gave up 7 bases and V 5 bases, and 6 bases lay outside the gene matches. The TCR originated in a human donor with chronic lymphocytic leukemia. The source material was PBMCs, sampled after 24 months of ibrutinib treatment. The chain combines TRBV7-3 with TRBJ2-1, with 9 nucleotides matching TRBD1. As DNA, the CDR3 is TGTGCCAGCAGCCTCCGGGACAGGGATAATGAGCAGTTCTTC. Its translation is CASSLRDRDNEQFF.